These 13 T cell receptor beta chains share one sample of origin, sequenced in a study of low-dose radiotherapy and immunotherapy resistance in tumors. Time point noted: after trial treatment. Treatment specified: LDRT plus nivolumab, ipilimumab, low-dose cyclophosphamide and aspirin (RACIN trial). TRAV- and TRBV-specific primers primed first-strand cDNA, covering alpha and beta chains. TCRs were put through around 20 PCR cycles of amplification with Phusion. A constant-region primer and the V-primer adapter served as the primer pair. Each CDR3 protein is one row after TCRdb ran MiXCR on the reads. Here the sample spans roughly 56,000 distinct CDR3 sequences, roughly 23% being singletons. Specimen: PBMCs, collected after low-dose radiotherapy plus immunotherapy. The receptors derive from a male donor with prostate cancer.

There are many counts of this clonotype. This chain links TRBV7-3 with TRBJ2-2; 10 nucleotides agree with TRBD2. The CDR3 extends over 17 amino acids. V shed 5 bases, J shed 0 bases, and the junction held 6 bases outside the gene matches. CDR1 SGHTA and CDR2 FQGTGA come from the germline V gene. This CDR3 is CASSTKAGGANTGELFF. CDR3 nucleotides: TGTGCCAGCAGCACTAAAGCGGGGGGGGCGAACACCGGGGAGCTGTTTTTT.

This clonotype was picked up many times. The V call is TRBV6-2 or TRBV6-3, the J call TRBJ2-1; 8 bases are shared with TRBD2. V gave up 0 bases and J gave up 10 bases; unmatched junction bases: 11. CDR3 size: 16 residues. Germline-derived CDR1 and CDR2 are MNHEY and SVGEGT. As DNA, the CDR3 is TGTGCCAGCAGTTACTCGATGGGCGGGGGGCCATGGGAGCAGTTCTTC. Translated: CASSYSMGGGPWEQFF.

This clonotype was detected ten times or more. This rearrangement joins TRBV28 to TRBJ2-3, with D possibly matching TRBD2 (6 bases). V was shortened by 4 bases and J by 3 bases, with 14 bases between the two germline ends. CDR1 is MDHEN, CDR2 SYDVKM, per germline. The CDR3 extends over 15 amino acids. The CDR3 is CASSSRGTLTDTQYF. The CDR3 DNA reads as TGTGCCAGCAGTTCCCGTGGGACTCTGACAGATACGCAGTATTTT.

This clonotype was picked up many times. The V call is TRBV6-1, the J call TRBJ2-7; D gene ambiguous. CDR1 is MNHNS, CDR2 SASEGT, per germline. The CDR3 has 14 amino acids. V gave up 1 base and J gave up 6 bases, with 13 bases separating them. In DNA, the CDR3 is TGTGCCAGCAGTGAAGGGCGACCCGCCGGCGAGCAGTACTTC. The encoded protein is CASSEGRPAGEQYF.

This clonotype was counted ten times or more. The V call is TRBV11-2, the J call TRBJ1-2; D unclear. There are 14 residues in the CDR3. Germline V gene lookup returns CDR1 SGHAT and CDR2 FQNNGV. The V end was cut by 4 bases, the J end by 8 bases, with 17 bases between. The CDR3 DNA reads as TGTGCCAGCAGCTCAAAAAGTTTCGGTTACGGCTACACCTTC. It yields the protein CASSSKSFGYGYTF.

J is TRBJ2-5 and V is TRBV7-8; 10 nucleotides agree with TRBD2. The CDR3 sequence is 15 residues long. Germline V gives CDR1 SGHVS, CDR2 FQNEAQ. With V trimmed by 5 bases and J by 4 bases, 7 bases remained unmatched. CDR3 amino acids: CASSISGGPVETQYF. Here the CDR3 DNA reads TGTGCCAGCAGCATTAGCGGGGGGCCCGTAGAGACCCAGTACTTC. Based on the CDR3 plus reference TRBV7-8 and TRBJ2-5, the full variable domain is GAGVSQSPRYKVAKRGQDVALRCDPISGHVSLFWYQQALGQGPEFLTYFQNEAQLDKSGLPSDRFFAERPEGSVSTLKIQRTQQEDSAVYLCASSISGGPVETQYFGPGTRLLVL.

This clonotype was seen at least ten times. The V and J genes are TRBV12-3 or TRBV12-4 and TRBJ1-2; TRBD1 is a possible D gene (5 bases). The CDR3 spans 12 residues. V lost 6 bases to trimming and J lost 3 bases, with 8 bases between them. For the CDR3, the DNA is TGTGCCAGCAGGGGGGGGGACTATGGCTACACCTTC. This sequence encodes CASRGGDYGYTF.

In the case of this clonotype: A read error is the likely source, as a far larger clone sits one nucleotide away. The chain has TRBV11-2 and TRBJ2-1; possibly TRBD1 for D (6 bases). The CDR3 totals 13 residues. The germline V and J ends were trimmed by 5 bases and 13 bases, with 18 bases remaining between them. The germline V gene encodes CDR1 SGHAT and CDR2 FQNNGV. The CDR3 DNA is TGTGCCAGCAGCACACAGGGTACGCAGACCCAGTTCTTC. It specifies CASSTQGTQTQFF.

The gene calls are TRBV20-1 and TRBJ2-3; TRBD2 agrees at 10 bases. The trim removed 0 bases at V and 4 bases at J, leaving 7 bases unmatched. The germline V gene has CDR1 DFQATT and CDR2 SNEGSKA (reference sequence). The CDR3 loop spans 16 amino acids. The CDR3 spells CSARDPLAGDSDTQYF. As DNA, the CDR3 is TGCAGTGCTAGAGATCCTCTAGCGGGAGATTCAGATACGCAGTATTTT.

This clonotype has ten or more counts. J is TRBJ2-7 and V is TRBV18; D is unclear. The CDR3 contains 12 residues. Deletions cut 0 bases from V and 4 bases from J, with 4 bases between. The germline V gene has CDR1 KGHSH and CDR2 LQKENI. For the CDR3, the DNA is TGTGCCAGCTCACCACCTTATTACGAGCAGTACTTC. Its translation is CASSPPYYEQYF.

This clonotype has at least ten counts. The V and J genes are TRBV18 and TRBJ1-5; TRBD1 is a possible D gene (5 bases). Trimming stripped 4 bases from V and 5 bases from J, with 12 bases between. The germline CDR1 and CDR2 sequences are KGHSH and LQKENI. The length of the CDR3 is 14 residues. The CDR3 region is CASSHGQTDQPQHF. CDR3 in DNA: TGTGCCAGCTCACACGGACAAACCGATCAGCCCCAGCATTTT.

V usage is TRBV4-1 and J usage is TRBJ1-2, with D hard to call. The CDR3 covers 14 residues. Germline V gives CDR1 MGHRA, CDR2 YSYEKL. V lost 4 bases to trimming and J lost 6 bases, with 15 bases between them. The chain's CDR3 is CASSRQTAYNGYTF. The CDR3 nucleotides are TGCGCCAGCAGCCGCCAGACTGCTTACAATGGCTACACCTTC.

This clonotype was seen ten or more times. The chain combines TRBV15 with TRBJ2-3; D possibly corresponds to TRBD2 (6 bases). The CDR3 is 15 residues long. CDR1 and CDR2 (germline): LNHNV, YYDKDF (reference sequence). V was shortened by 2 bases and J by 1 base, with 10 bases between the two germline ends. CDR3 coding DNA: TGTGCCACCAGCAGAAACGGGGGTGGCACAGATACGCAGTATTTT. Protein product: CATSRNGGGTDTQYF.